This record covers a single T cell receptor beta chain. Its antigen remains unidentified. The data were taken from a study of T cell responses to AZD1222 COVID-19 vaccine. Whole-study results and caveats: Reports indicate that nearly half of spike-specific TCRs are directed at unmutated variant regions.

The V segment lost 3 bases and the J segment 3 bases; nucleotides outside the gene matches: 7. The CDR3 has 17 residues. CDR1 is SGHKS, CDR2 YYEKEE, per germline (reference sequence). Libraries were prepared by immunoSEQ multiplex PCR; TCRdb keeps only in-frame clonotypes and omits some of them. The sample holds about 150,000 clones, 75% to 95% seen once. This sample comprised peripheral blood, obtained 28 days after the second AZD1222 dose. The chain has TRBV5-5 and TRBJ2-3; 13 bases are shared with TRBD2. The TCR sequence derives from an adult who received the AZD1222 COVID-19 vaccine. This CDR3 reads CASSWARLAGGTDTQYF. Here the CDR3 DNA reads TGTGCCAGCAGCTGGGCAAGACTAGCGGGAGGAACAGATACGCAGTATTTT.